Sequencing of this TCR beta chain was carried out in a study of cytomegalovirus exposure and HLA in healthy donors. Regarding the study as a whole: A previous analysis found most TCR beta V segments productive roughly 87% or roughly 30% of the time.

This clone showed up just a few times. Its antigen is not identified. With 60 Vbeta and 13 Jbeta primers, the PCR was carried out. Repertoires were generated with immunoSEQ multiplex PCR, while TCRdb's copy carries only in-frame clones and drops some. The table shows about 120,000 clones, with roughly 9% occurring only once. This CDR3 spans 16 amino acids. Trimming took off 3 bases at V and 0 bases at J, with 12 bases between the two ends. Germline V gene data show CDR1 as SGHNT and CDR2 as YYREEE (reference sequence). Source material: PBMCs. The chain links TRBV5-4 to TRBJ1-4; D possibly corresponds to TRBD1 (6 bases). The sequence was collected from a woman between 40 and 55 years old in good health and CMV-seropositive. The CDR3 spells CASSSRTDATNEKLFF. The DNA of the CDR3 is TGTGCCAGCAGCTCAAGGACAGATGCAACTAATGAAAAACTGTTTTTT.